These 24 T cell receptor beta chains originate from one sample sequenced in a study of blood T cell repertoires in COVID-19. Sequencing was performed with immunoSEQ multiplex PCR; in TCRdb, only in-frame clones are kept and a portion is missing. The sample includes 150,000 to 200,000 clones, 60% to 85% seen only once; the top ten take roughly a sixth. The sample was peripheral blood. Receptor source: a man aged 55-75 years with active or convalescent COVID-19.

This rearrangement joins TRBV2 to TRBJ2-3, with D possibly TRBD2 on 6 matching bases. Germline values: CDR1 SNHLY, CDR2 FYNNEI. The CDR3 length is 15 residues. The germline V and J ends were trimmed by 4 bases and 3 bases, with 14 bases remaining between them. CDR3 sequence (DNA): TGTGCCAGCAGTGCCCCCGGGGGAAGGACAGATACGCAGTATTTT. Residues: CASSAPGGRTDTQYF. Together with reference TRBV2 and TRBJ2-3, the CDR3 gives the full variable domain: EPEVTQTPSHQVTQMGQEVILRCVPISNHLYFYWYRQILGQKVEFLVSFYNNEISEKSEIFDDQFSVERPDGSNFTLKIRSTKLEDSAMYFCASSAPGGRTDTQYFGPGTRLTVL.

This clone has a single count. The chain has TRBV29-1 and TRBJ2-7, with D uncertain. The germline CDR1 and CDR2 sequences are SQVTM and ANQGSEA. The CDR3 extends over 15 amino acids. The V gene lost 4 bases and the J gene lost 0 bases, with 16 bases spanning the gap. Here the CDR3 reads CSVVRRSKSSYEQYF. Written as DNA, the CDR3 is TGCAGCGTTGTTAGGAGAAGTAAAAGCTCCTACGAGCAGTACTTC.

The chain uses TRBV10-3 and TRBJ2-3; 8 nucleotides match TRBD2. V shed 6 bases and J 6 bases; nucleotides not matched to a gene: 5. The CDR3 extends over 13 amino acids. Germline loops: CDR1 ENHRY, CDR2 SYGVKD. The chain's CDR3 is CAISARGGDTQYF. The CDR3 nucleotides are TGTGCCATCAGCGCCCGGGGGGGGGATACGCAGTATTTT.

The chain uses TRBV24-1 and TRBJ2-7, with 7 bases aligning to TRBD2. V trimming: 4 bases; J trimming: 6 bases; junction bases outside the gene matches: 11. Germline V gene data show CDR1 as KGHDR and CDR2 as SFDVKD. CDR3 length equals 15 residues. The CDR3 sequence is CATSDSGGVPFEQYF. CDR3 nucleotide sequence: TGTGCCACCAGTGACAGTGGGGGGGTTCCGTTCGAGCAGTACTTC.

The chain uses TRBV5-1 and TRBJ2-5; a possible D gene is TRBD2 (6 bases). Between the trimmed V and J ends, which lost 0 bases and 6 bases, there was a span of 15 bases. This CDR3 is 15 amino acids long. Germline V CDR1 and CDR2: SGHRS, YFSETQ. CDR3 protein: CASSLGRGGQKTQYF. CDR3 in DNA: TGCGCCAGCAGCTTGGGGAGGGGTGGGCAGAAGACCCAGTACTTC.

J is TRBJ2-1 and V is TRBV9, with D possibly being TRBD1 (6 bases). From germline, CDR1 is SGDLS and CDR2 YYNGEE. Trimming shortened V by 2 bases and J by 4 bases, and 13 bases separated the two germline ends. This CDR3 has 15 amino acids. Here the CDR3 reads CASSVRDMRYNEQFF. For the CDR3, the DNA is TGTGCCAGCAGCGTCCGGGACATGAGGTACAATGAGCAGTTCTTC. Combining the CDR3 with reference TRBV9 and TRBJ2-1 gives the whole variable domain DSGVTQTPKHLITATGQRVTLRCSPRSGDLSVYWYQQSLDQGLQFLIQYYNGEERAKGNILERFSAQQFPDLHSELNLSSLELGDSALYFCASSVRDMRYNEQFFGPGTRLTVL.

CDR3 residues: CAWSGLGGRETGELFF. The CDR3, as DNA: TGTGCCTGGAGTGGGTTAGGAGGGAGAGAAACCGGGGAGCTGTTTTTT. The J gene is TRBJ2-2, the V gene TRBV30, with a weak D call TRBD2 (6 bases). The CDR3 extends over 16 amino acids. Trimming cost V 1 base and J 5 bases, with 17 bases left between them. CDR1 is GTSNPN, CDR2 SVGIG, per germline (reference sequence).

The V and J genes are TRBV19 and TRBJ2-7; 8 nucleotides agree with TRBD1. Germline-derived CDR1 and CDR2 are LNHDA and SQIVND (reference sequence). The CDR3 runs 13 residues. The junction had 7 bases not matched to a gene; V was cut back by 9 bases and J by 3 bases. In DNA form, the CDR3 reads TGTGCCAGCGCCGGACAGGGACTCTACGAGCAGTACTTC. It is translated as CASAGQGLYEQYF.

The chain couples TRBV7-2 to TRBJ1-1, with TRBD1 matching over 7 bases. This CDR3 comprises 18 residues. V shed 0 bases and J 1 base; nucleotides not matched to a gene: 11. Per germline, CDR1 SGHTA and CDR2 FQGNSA. As DNA, the CDR3 is TGTGCCAGCAGCTTAGCGCTTTCCCCCGCAGGGGGGAACACTGAAGCTTTCTTT. Its translation is CASSLALSPAGGNTEAFF. The variable domain in full, completed from reference TRBV7-2 and TRBJ1-1, reads GAGVSQSPSNKVTEKGKDVELRCDPISGHTALYWYRQSLGQGLEFLIYFQGNSAPDKSGLPSDRFSAERTGGSVSTLTIQRTQQEDSAVYLCASSLALSPAGGNTEAFFGQGTRLTVV.

The chain employs TRBV6-2 or TRBV6-3 and TRBJ1-2, with a weak D call TRBD1 (6 bases). V shed 6 bases and J shed 8 bases, with 16 bases lying between them. Germline CDR1 reads MNHEY; CDR2 reads SVGEGT. CDR3 length equals 13 residues. CDR3 amino acids: CASSPGGHLGYTF. CDR3 sequence (DNA): TGTGCCAGCAGCCCGGGGGGGCATCTGGGCTACACCTTC.

This clone came up a few times. This sequence joins TRBV4-1 and TRBJ1-4, with 9 bases lining up with TRBD1. V shed 5 bases, J shed 3 bases, and the junction held 13 bases outside the gene matches. CDR3 size: 18 residues. CDR1 MGHRA and CDR2 YSYEKL come from the germline V gene. CDR3 nucleotides: TGCGCCAGCAGCACTACGGGCCCCAACAGGGGGCCTAATGAAAAACTGTTTTTT. It translates to CASSTTGPNRGPNEKLFF.

This chain joins TRBV4-1 and TRBJ1-2; TRBD1 aligns across 7 bases. The germline V gene has CDR1 MGHRA and CDR2 YSYEKL. With 0 bases clipped from V and 2 bases from J, the junction kept 3 bases outside the gene matches. This CDR3 is 15 amino acids long. CDR3 nucleotide sequence: TGCGCCAGCAGCCAAGACCCGGGACAGAACTATGGCTACACCTTC. It translates to CASSQDPGQNYGYTF.

This clone has a count of ten or more. This rearrangement joins TRBV29-1 to TRBJ1-5, with 8 positions matching TRBD1. The CDR3 spans 14 residues. V lost 5 bases to trimming and J lost 4 bases; unmatched junction nucleotides: 7. The V gene's germline CDR1 is SQVTM and CDR2 ANQGSEA. The CDR3 region is CSVSLGQGNQPQHF. The DNA of the CDR3 is TGCAGCGTTTCCCTAGGACAGGGAAATCAGCCCCAGCATTTT.

The chain couples TRBV11-2 to TRBJ2-5; tentatively, D is TRBD2 (5 bases). Trimming took off 3 bases at V and 4 bases at J, with 9 bases between the two ends. The CDR3 has 13 amino acids. CDR1 and CDR2 from the germline V gene are SGHAT and FQNNGV. The DNA for the CDR3 is TGTGCCAGCAGCTTTCAACGGGGAGAGACCCAGTACTTC. Protein product: CASSFQRGETQYF. Full variable domain (remainder filled in from reference TRBV11-2 and TRBJ2-5): EAGVAQSPRYKIIEKRQSVAFWCNPISGHATLYWYQQILGQGPKLLIQFQNNGVVDDSQLPKDRFSAERLKGVDSTLKIQPAKLEDSAVYLCASSFQRGETQYFGPGTRLLVL.

The genes are TRBV6-5 and TRBJ1-3; no reliable D call. The CDR3 spans 15 residues. Trimming took 2 bases from V and 4 from J, leaving 12 bases between them. Germline loops: CDR1 MNHEY, CDR2 SVGAGI. CDR3 in amino acids: CASSYAGSPGNTIYF. The DNA of the CDR3 is TGTGCCAGCAGTTACGCGGGGAGCCCGGGAAACACCATATATTTT.

This chain uses TRBV4-1 with TRBJ2-2; 14 nucleotides agree with TRBD2. V dropped 3 bases and J dropped 6; count of bases not matched to a gene: 6. The length of the CDR3 is 17 residues. Germline loops: CDR1 MGHRA, CDR2 YSYEKL. In nucleotides, the CDR3 is TGCGCCAGCAGCCATAACCCGACTAGCGGGAGGGCCGGGGAGCTGTTTTTT. As protein: CASSHNPTSGRAGELFF.

This clone was seen more than once but under ten times. The chain employs TRBV9 and TRBJ2-7, with unresolved D. The CDR3 sequence is 12 residues long. V dropped 3 bases and J dropped 6 bases, with 10 bases sitting between them. Germline CDR1 SGDLS, CDR2 YYNGEE. CDR3 sequence: CASSAPPGEQYF. The CDR3, as DNA: TGTGCCAGCAGCGCCCCTCCCGGCGAGCAGTACTTC.

The chain joins TRBV11-2 to TRBJ2-3; D might be TRBD1 (5 bases). V was clipped by 5 bases and J by 2 bases, with 11 bases between them. The germline V gene has CDR1 SGHAT and CDR2 FQNNGV. This CDR3 is 14 amino acids long. The CDR3 sequence is CASSTRQYTDTQYF. The CDR3, as DNA: TGTGCCAGCAGCACCAGACAGTACACAGATACGCAGTATTTT.

The chain is built from TRBV5-1 and TRBJ1-6; tentatively, D is TRBD1 (6 bases). Germline CDR1 and CDR2: SGHRS and YFSETQ. The CDR3 extends over 13 amino acids. V lost 7 bases and J 8 bases, leaving 13 bases between the germline ends. CDR3 DNA sequence: TGCGCCAGCTGCGAGGGGGAGTATTCACCCCTCCACTTT. It encodes CASCEGEYSPLHF.

Only one count was recorded for this clone. The J gene is TRBJ2-2, the V gene TRBV2; D is perhaps TRBD2 (5 bases). Trimming took 2 bases from V and 0 from J, leaving 7 bases between them. Per the germline V gene, CDR1 is SNHLY and CDR2 is FYNNEI. The CDR3 has 15 residues. The CDR3 DNA sequence: TGTGCCAGCAGTGAAATCGGGGCGAACACCGGGGAGCTGTTTTTT. It encodes CASSEIGANTGELFF.

This clone was found a few times. The chain employs TRBV28 and TRBJ2-5, with 7 bases lining up with TRBD1. CDR3 length: 13 amino acids. Germline loops: CDR1 MDHEN, CDR2 SYDVKM. Trimming cost V 5 bases and J 3 bases; bases outside gene matches: 3. CDR3 nucleotides: TGTGCCAGCAGTGAGACAGGGAAAGAGACCCAGTACTTC. It translates to CASSETGKETQYF.

This clone came up once. The V and J genes are TRBV6-5 and TRBJ2-1; 11 bases are a match to TRBD1. V shed 0 bases and J 7 bases; nucleotides not matched to a gene: 2. The CDR3 loop spans 15 amino acids. Germline lookup yields CDR1 MNHEY and CDR2 SVGAGI. In DNA, the CDR3 is TGTGCCAGCAGTTACTCCGGGACAGGGGGAAATGAGCAGTTCTTC. Its protein is CASSYSGTGGNEQFF.

The chain employs TRBV6-5 and TRBJ2-7, with D possibly TRBD1 on 5 matching bases. Germline values: CDR1 MNHEY, CDR2 SVGAGI. The CDR3 sequence is 12 residues long. The V and J ends lost 7 bases and 2 bases respectively, with 9 bases between them. CDR3 DNA: TGTGCCAGCAAAGGACAAACCTACGAGCAGTACTTC. As protein: CASKGQTYEQYF.

The CDR3 DNA reads TGTGCCAGCAGCCCAACAGGGGGGGAAGCTTTCTTT. This translates into CASSPTGGEAFF. The chain is built from TRBV7-9 and TRBJ1-1; 8 positions match TRBD1. Germline values: CDR1 SEHNR, CDR2 FQNEAQ (reference sequence). This CDR3 is built from 12 residues. J lost 8 bases, V lost 5 bases, and 4 bases had no gene match.